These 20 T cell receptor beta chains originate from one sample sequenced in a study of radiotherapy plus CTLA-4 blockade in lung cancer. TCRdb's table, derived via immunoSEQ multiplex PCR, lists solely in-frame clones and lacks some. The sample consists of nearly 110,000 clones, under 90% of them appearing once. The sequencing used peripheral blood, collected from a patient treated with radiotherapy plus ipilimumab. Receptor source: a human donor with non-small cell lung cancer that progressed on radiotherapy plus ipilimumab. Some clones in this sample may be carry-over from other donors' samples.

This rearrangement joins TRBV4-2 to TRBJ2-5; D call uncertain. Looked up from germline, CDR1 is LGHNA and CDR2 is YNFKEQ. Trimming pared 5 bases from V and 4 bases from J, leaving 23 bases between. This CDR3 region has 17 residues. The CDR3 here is CASSNVVPTSIAETQYF. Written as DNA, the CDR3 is TGTGCCAGCAGCAACGTGGTGCCGACCAGTATAGCAGAGACCCAGTACTTC.

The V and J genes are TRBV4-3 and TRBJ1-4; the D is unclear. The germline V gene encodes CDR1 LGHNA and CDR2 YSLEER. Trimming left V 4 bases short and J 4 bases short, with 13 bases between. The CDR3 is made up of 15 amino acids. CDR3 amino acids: CASSLRLEGNEKLFF. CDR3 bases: TGCGCCAGCAGCCTGAGGCTAGAGGGTAATGAAAAACTGTTTTTT.

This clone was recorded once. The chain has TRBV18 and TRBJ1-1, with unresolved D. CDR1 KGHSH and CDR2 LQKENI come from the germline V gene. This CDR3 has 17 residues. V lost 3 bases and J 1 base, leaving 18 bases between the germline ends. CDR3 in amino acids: CASSPIGPYNQNTEAFF. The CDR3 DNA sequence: TGTGCCAGCTCACCCATCGGGCCGTACAACCAGAACACTGAAGCTTTCTTT.

CDR3 region: CASSTGTGSDTQYF. Here the CDR3 DNA reads TGTGCCAGCAGCACCGGGACAGGTTCAGATACGCAGTATTTT. This sequence joins TRBV5-5 and TRBJ2-3; the match to TRBD1 covers 8 bases. Germline assignment: CDR1 SGHKS and CDR2 YYEKEE (reference sequence). The V and J ends lost 4 bases and 4 bases, in that order; junction bases with no gene match: 5. The CDR3 has 14 residues.

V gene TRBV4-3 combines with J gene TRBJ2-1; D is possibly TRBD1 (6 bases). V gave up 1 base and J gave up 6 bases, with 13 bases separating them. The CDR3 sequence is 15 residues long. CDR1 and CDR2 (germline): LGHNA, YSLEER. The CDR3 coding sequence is TGCGCCAGCAGCCAAGTATCAGGGGCCATCAATGAGCAGTTCTTC. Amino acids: CASSQVSGAINEQFF.

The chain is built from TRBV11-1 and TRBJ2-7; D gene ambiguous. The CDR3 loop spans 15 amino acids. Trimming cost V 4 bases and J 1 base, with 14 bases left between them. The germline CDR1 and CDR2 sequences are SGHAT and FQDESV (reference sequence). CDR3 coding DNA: TGTGCCAGCAGCTGGGCGCTTGCCGGATCCTACGAGCAGTACTTC. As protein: CASSWALAGSYEQYF.

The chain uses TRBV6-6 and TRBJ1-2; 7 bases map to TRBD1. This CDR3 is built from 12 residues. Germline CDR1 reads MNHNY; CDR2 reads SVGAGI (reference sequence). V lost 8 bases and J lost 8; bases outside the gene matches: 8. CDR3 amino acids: CASWEGAKGYTF. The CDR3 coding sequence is TGTGCCAGCTGGGAGGGGGCAAAAGGCTACACCTTC.

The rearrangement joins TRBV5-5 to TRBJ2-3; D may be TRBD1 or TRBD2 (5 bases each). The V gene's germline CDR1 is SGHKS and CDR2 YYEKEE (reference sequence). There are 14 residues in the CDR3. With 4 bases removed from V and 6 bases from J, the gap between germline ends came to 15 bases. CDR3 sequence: CASSVPGPLDTQYF. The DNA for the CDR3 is TGTGCCAGCAGCGTCCCGGGACCCTTGGATACGCAGTATTTT.

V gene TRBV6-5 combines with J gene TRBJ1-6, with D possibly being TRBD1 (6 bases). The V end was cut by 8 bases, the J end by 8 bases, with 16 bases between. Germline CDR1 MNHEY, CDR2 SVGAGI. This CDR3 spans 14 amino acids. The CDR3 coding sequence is TGTGCCAGCCGGAGACAGGCCGGAGATTCACCCCTCCACTTT. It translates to CASRRQAGDSPLHF.

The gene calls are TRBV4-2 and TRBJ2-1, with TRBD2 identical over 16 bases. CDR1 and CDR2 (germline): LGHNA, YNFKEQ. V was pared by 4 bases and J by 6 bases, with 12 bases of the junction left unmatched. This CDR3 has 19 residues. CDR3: CASSPTGTSGGGPANEQFF. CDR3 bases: TGTGCCAGCAGCCCCACCGGGACTAGCGGGGGGGGCCCAGCCAATGAGCAGTTCTTC.

The CDR3 DNA sequence: TGCGCCAGCAGCCCACGAACTAGCGGACTGTACCAAGAGACCCAGTACTTC. Protein product: CASSPRTSGLYQETQYF. The rearrangement links TRBV4-1 to TRBJ2-5; 8 positions match TRBD2. The germline gives CDR1 MGHRA, CDR2 YSYEKL. This CDR3 spans 17 amino acids. The J segment lost 0 bases and the V segment lost 4 bases, leaving 10 bases of the junction unmatched.

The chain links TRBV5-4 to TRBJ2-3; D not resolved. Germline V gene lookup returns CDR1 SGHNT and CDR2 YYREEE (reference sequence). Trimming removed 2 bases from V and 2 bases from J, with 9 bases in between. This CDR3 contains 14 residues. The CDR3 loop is CASSLPEFTDTQYF. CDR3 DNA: TGTGCCAGCAGCTTACCGGAATTCACAGATACGCAGTATTTT.

The CDR3 DNA reads TGCGCCAGCAGCATATTACCGTATGGCTACACCTTC. This gives the protein CASSILPYGYTF. This chain links TRBV5-1 with TRBJ1-2; D gene ambiguous. V was trimmed by 4 bases and J by 5 bases, leaving 9 bases between them. The CDR3 sequence is 12 residues long. Germline V gives CDR1 SGHRS, CDR2 YFSETQ. Together with reference TRBV5-1 and TRBJ1-2, the CDR3 gives the full variable domain: KAGVTQTPRYLIKTRGQQVTLSCSPISGHRSVSWYQQTPGQGLQFLFEYFSETQRNKGNFPGRFSGRQFSNSRSEMNVSTLELGDSALYLCASSILPYGYTFGSGTRLTVV.

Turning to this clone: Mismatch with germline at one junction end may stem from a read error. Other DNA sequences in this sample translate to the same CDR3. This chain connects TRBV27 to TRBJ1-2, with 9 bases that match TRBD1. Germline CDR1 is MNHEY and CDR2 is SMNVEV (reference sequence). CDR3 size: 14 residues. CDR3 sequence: CASRGTGSLYGYTF. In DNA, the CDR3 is TGCGCCAGCAGAGGGACAGGGAGCCTGTATGGCTACACCTTC.

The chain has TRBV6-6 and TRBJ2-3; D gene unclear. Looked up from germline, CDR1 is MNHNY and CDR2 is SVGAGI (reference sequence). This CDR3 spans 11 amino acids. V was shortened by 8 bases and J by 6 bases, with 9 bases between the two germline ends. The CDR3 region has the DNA TGTGCCAGCGGGTATATGGATACGCAGTATTTT. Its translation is CASGYMDTQYF.

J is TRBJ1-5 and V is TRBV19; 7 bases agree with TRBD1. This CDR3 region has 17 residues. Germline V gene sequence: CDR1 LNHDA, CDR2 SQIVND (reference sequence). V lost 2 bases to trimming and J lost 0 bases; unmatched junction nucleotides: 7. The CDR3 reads CASSIQDRTYSNQPQHF. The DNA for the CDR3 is TGTGCCAGTAGTATACAGGACAGGACCTATAGCAATCAGCCCCAGCATTTT.

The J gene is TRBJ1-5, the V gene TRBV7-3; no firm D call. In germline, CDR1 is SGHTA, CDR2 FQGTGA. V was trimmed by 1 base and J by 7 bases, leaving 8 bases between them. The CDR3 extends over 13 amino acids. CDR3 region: CASSLRGGQPQHF. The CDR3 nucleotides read TGTGCCAGCAGCTTAAGGGGAGGGCAGCCCCAGCATTTT.

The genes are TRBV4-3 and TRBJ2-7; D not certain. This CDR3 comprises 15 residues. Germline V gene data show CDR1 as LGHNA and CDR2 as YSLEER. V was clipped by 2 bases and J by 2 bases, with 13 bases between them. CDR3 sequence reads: CASSQYRNSPYEQYF. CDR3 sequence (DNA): TGCGCCAGCAGCCAATATCGGAACAGCCCCTACGAGCAGTACTTC.

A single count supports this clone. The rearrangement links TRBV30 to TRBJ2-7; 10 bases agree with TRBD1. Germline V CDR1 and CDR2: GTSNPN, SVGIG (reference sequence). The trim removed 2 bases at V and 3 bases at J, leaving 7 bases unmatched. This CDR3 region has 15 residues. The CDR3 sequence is CAWSIGTGDYYEQYF. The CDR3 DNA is TGTGCCTGGAGTATCGGGACAGGGGATTACTACGAGCAGTACTTC.

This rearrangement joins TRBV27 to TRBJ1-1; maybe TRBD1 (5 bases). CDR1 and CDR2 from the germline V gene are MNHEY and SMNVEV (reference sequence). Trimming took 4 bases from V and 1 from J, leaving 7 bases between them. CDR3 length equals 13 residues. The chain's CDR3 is CASSSGGNTEAFF. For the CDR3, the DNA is TGTGCCAGCAGTTCGGGGGGGAACACTGAAGCTTTCTTT.